The entry below describes one T cell receptor (beta chain). From germline, CDR1 is SGDLS and CDR2 YYNGEE. The CDR3 is 14 residues long. V dropped 3 bases and J dropped 6 bases, with 14 bases sitting between them. This record comes from a study of shared clonotypes between healthy human individuals. Per the authors' pipeline: Filtering differed for immunoSEQ, which gave only junction sequences without quality scores. The assay was immunoSEQ multiplex PCR, and TCRdb's table has in-frame clones only and misses some. The DNA gave D and trimming, while V, J and clone size come from that table. The sample lists around 370,000 clones, about 96% occurring once. Each CD8 memory set brought CD45RO+ cells together with CCR7-negative CD45RA+ TemRA cells.

Sequenced: memory CD8+ T cells sorted from blood. Specified subset: CD45RO+ cells pooled with CCR7-negative TemRA cells. The TCR comes from a young man in good health. J is TRBJ2-3 and V is TRBV9, with D tentatively TRBD1 (6 bases). This CDR3 is CASSEIQGWDTQYF. As DNA, the CDR3 is TGTGCCAGCAGCGAGATACAGGGATGGGATACGCAGTATTTT.